This paragraph reports one TCR beta chain. What it binds is unknown. This entry is derived from a study of cytomegalovirus exposure and HLA in healthy donors. At the level of the study: The Caucasian-associated ancestry cluster contained about four fifths of the roughly 400 genotyped donors. Findings of the study overall: There were some public TCRs occurring in many donors, but most TCR sequences were rare. TCR beta chains associated with HLA were, in a later analysis, more clonally expanded than equally common others.

PCR primers comprised 60 Vbeta and 13 Jbeta primers. TCRdb's copy holds only in-frame clones and misses some; the assay was immunoSEQ multiplex PCR. The sample lists around 150,000 clones; 65% to 85% were seen once. Donors counted as nominally healthy when sampled, yet unrecorded immune exposures were likely. This CDR3 has 14 residues. The germline gives CDR1 MNHNS, CDR2 SASEGT. Trimming at V came to 4 bases and at J to 5 bases, leaving 4 bases not matched to a gene. This sequence originates from a man aged 50-60 years in good health and CMV-seronegative. The V and J genes are TRBV6-1 and TRBJ1-4; TRBD1 aligns across 7 bases. Sample: PBMCs. For the CDR3, the DNA is TGTGCCAGCAGTGGGGGGGACAGCAATGAAAAACTGTTTTTT. It translates to CASSGGDSNEKLFF.